The 32 T cell receptor beta chains in this list originate from one sample, sequenced in a study of CD8 T cells in Susac syndrome. An amount of RNA that ranged from roughly 0.45 to 1 ug was reverse transcribed with random hexamers. TCRdb passed the immunoSEQ multiplex PCR reads through MiXCR, listing each CDR3 protein once. Among roughly 300,000 distinct CDR3 sequences listed, roughly 85% were seen once. The sequencing sample was made of CD8+ T cells from PBMCs. Receptor source: a human donor with multiple sclerosis.

The gene calls are TRBV20-1 and TRBJ1-3; D gene unclear. CDR3 length: 14 residues. V was clipped by 3 bases and J by 0 bases, with 9 bases between them. Germline V CDR1 and CDR2: DFQATT, SNEGSKA (reference sequence). This CDR3 is CSARARSSGNTIYF. The CDR3 nucleotides are TGCAGTGCTAGGGCACGCAGCTCTGGAAACACCATATATTTT.

The gene calls are TRBV29-1 and TRBJ2-3, with 8 bases that match TRBD2. Trimming removed 5 bases from V and 5 bases from J; junction bases left unmatched: 3. The CDR3 consists of 12 residues. The germline CDR1 and CDR2 sequences are SQVTM and ANQGSEA. In nucleotides, the CDR3 is TGCAGCGTTAGACTAGCGCAAGATACGCAGTATTTT. It codes for CSVRLAQDTQYF.

V and J are TRBV19 and TRBJ2-3, with no clear D. Germline V lookup: CDR1 LNHDA, CDR2 SQIVND (reference sequence). V lost 4 bases, J lost 4 bases, and 9 bases lay in between. The CDR3 has 13 residues. Here the CDR3 DNA reads TGTGCCAGTAGTACAAAATCCTCAGATACGCAGTATTTT. It translates to CASSTKSSDTQYF.

V and J are TRBV29-1 and TRBJ2-1; 11 bases are shared with TRBD2. The junction had 13 bases not matched to a gene; V was cut back by 6 bases and J by 0 bases. The CDR3 has 18 amino acids. Germline CDR1 reads SQVTM; CDR2 reads ANQGSEA. The CDR3 protein is CSVSGTSGIPSSYNEQFF. Written as DNA, the CDR3 is TGCAGCGTCTCCGGGACTAGCGGTATCCCGAGCTCCTACAATGAGCAGTTCTTC.

The chain joins TRBV7-9 to TRBJ2-7; possibly TRBD1 or TRBD2 for D (7 bases each). Germline V gene sequence: CDR1 SEHNR, CDR2 FQNEAQ (reference sequence). The CDR3 consists of 16 residues. V was trimmed by 11 bases and J by 0 bases, leaving 23 bases between them. The CDR3 reads CAGSGGRASPSYEQYF. The CDR3, as DNA: TGTGCCGGGTCAGGGGGGAGGGCCTCTCCCTCCTACGAGCAGTACTTC.

The chain links TRBV7-8 to TRBJ1-5; D is uncertain. This CDR3 region has 12 residues. Trimming cost V 5 bases and J 4 bases, with 6 bases left between them. CDR1 is SGHVS, CDR2 FQNEAQ, per germline. CDR3 residues: CASSPVNQPQHF. CDR3 sequence (DNA): TGTGCCAGCAGCCCGGTGAATCAGCCCCAGCATTTT.

This clonotype appeared a single time. The rearrangement links TRBV24-1 to TRBJ2-5, with no clear D. Trimming shortened V by 1 base and J by 5 bases, and 4 bases separated the two germline ends. Looked up from germline, CDR1 is KGHDR and CDR2 is SFDVKD. The CDR3 loop spans 12 amino acids. The CDR3 region is CATSDLLETQYF. The CDR3 DNA reads TGTGCCACCAGTGATTTATTGGAGACCCAGTACTTC.

This chain connects TRBV28 to TRBJ2-5; a weak D match, TRBD1 (5 bases). Trimming cost V 7 bases and J 4 bases, with 16 bases left between them. Germline V gene data show CDR1 as MDHEN and CDR2 as SYDVKM. The CDR3 is made up of 14 amino acids. The CDR3 loop reads CASNLDNRRETQYF. The CDR3 coding sequence is TGTGCCAGCAATCTGGACAACCGTAGAGAGACCCAGTACTTC.

This sequence joins TRBV6-2 or TRBV6-3 and TRBJ2-7; either TRBD1 or TRBD2 may supply D (5 bases each). Trimming shortened V by 2 bases and J by 6 bases, and 17 bases separated the two germline ends. Looked up from germline, CDR1 is MNHEY and CDR2 is SVGEGT. The CDR3 is 15 amino acids. The CDR3 DNA sequence: TGTGCCAGCAGTTACGGGTTAGGGGAGTGGGGCGAGCAGTACTTC. Residues: CASSYGLGEWGEQYF.

The chain uses TRBV11-1 and TRBJ2-1, with 13 positions matching TRBD2. Germline V gene data show CDR1 as SGHAT and CDR2 as FQDESV (reference sequence). This CDR3 has 22 amino acids. With V trimmed by 5 bases and J by 7 bases, 26 bases remained unmatched. Here the CDR3 DNA reads TGTGCCAGCAGCGGACCTTCCCCTGGGACTAGCGGGAAATGGGGGGGGAGGAATGAGCAGTTCTTC. Translation: CASSGPSPGTSGKWGGRNEQFF.

This clonotype was seen only a few times. The chain joins TRBV7-3 to TRBJ2-3, with 11 nucleotides matching TRBD2. J was trimmed by 6 bases and V by 5 bases; bases with no gene match: 7. The germline CDR1 and CDR2 sequences are SGHTA and FQGTGA. The CDR3 is 15 amino acids. The DNA of the CDR3 is TGTGCCAGCAGCATGACTAGCGGGGTCGGGGATACGCAGTATTTT. Its protein is CASSMTSGVGDTQYF.

This clonotype was seen once. The chain joins TRBV28 to TRBJ1-3; no clear D. This CDR3 comprises 13 residues. Trimming took 2 bases from V and 8 from J, leaving 10 bases between them. Germline-derived CDR1 and CDR2 are MDHEN and SYDVKM. The CDR3, as DNA: TGTGCCAGCAGTTTACCCGGGCTTGACACCATATATTTT. Its translation is CASSLPGLDTIYF.

The chain has TRBV28 and TRBJ2-7; TRBD1 aligns across 9 bases. The CDR3 contains 15 residues. The trim removed 3 bases at V and 1 base at J, leaving 4 bases unmatched. Germline CDR1 is MDHEN and CDR2 is SYDVKM. The CDR3 protein is CASSFGTGSSYEQYF. The CDR3 DNA reads TGTGCCAGCAGTTTCGGGACAGGGTCATCCTACGAGCAGTACTTC. The whole variable domain, remainder taken from reference TRBV28 and TRBJ2-7, is DVKVTQSSRYLVKRTGEKVFLECVQDMDHENMFWYRQDPGLGLRLIYFSYDVKMKEKGDIPEGYSVSREKKERFSLILESASTNQTSMYLCASSFGTGSSYEQYFGPGTRLTVT.

V and J are TRBV9 and TRBJ2-7; unclear D gene. Germline V lookup: CDR1 SGDLS, CDR2 YYNGEE. This CDR3 is 16 amino acids long. Trimming pared 0 bases from V and 2 bases from J, leaving 15 bases between. In DNA, the CDR3 is TGTGCCAGCAGCGTAGGTGGTGGGAATCCCACCTACGAGCAGTACTTC. Its translation is CASSVGGGNPTYEQYF. The full variable domain, completed using reference TRBV9 and TRBJ2-7, is DSGVTQTPKHLITATGQRVTLRCSPRSGDLSVYWYQQSLDQGLQFLIQYYNGEERAKGNILERFSAQQFPDLHSELNLSSLELGDSALYFCASSVGGGNPTYEQYFGPGTRLTVT.

The genes are TRBV6-8 and TRBJ2-2, with 9 bases aligning to TRBD1. CDR3 length: 15 residues. Trimming took 5 bases from V and 5 from J; bases not matched to a gene: 6. CDR1 and CDR2 from the germline V gene are MNHGY and SAAAGT. The DNA of the CDR3 is TGTGCCAGCAGTGGGGACAGGGTGAAGACCGGGGAGCTGTTTTTT. It encodes CASSGDRVKTGELFF.

J is TRBJ2-1 and V is TRBV6-1, with unresolved D. Germline V gene sequence: CDR1 MNHNS, CDR2 SASEGT. V was clipped by 11 bases and J by 1 base, with 15 bases between them. The CDR3 spans 14 residues. Here the CDR3 reads CAGSVRISYNEQFF. The CDR3 DNA reads TGTGCCGGTTCAGTTCGGATATCCTACAATGAGCAGTTCTTC.

The chain carries TRBV27 and TRBJ2-7, with 7 bases aligning to TRBD1. The CDR3 consists of 15 residues. Germline V gene lookup returns CDR1 MNHEY and CDR2 SMNVEV (reference sequence). V was clipped by 2 bases and J by 6 bases; unmatched bases: 10. This CDR3 is CASSLTQGKSSEQYF. Written as DNA, the CDR3 is TGTGCCAGCAGTTTAACACAGGGGAAGAGTAGCGAGCAGTACTTC.

This chain links TRBV6-1 with TRBJ2-3, with 8 bases aligning to TRBD2. The CDR3 spans 15 residues. J was trimmed by 1 base and V by 10 bases; bases with no gene match: 10. Germline V gene data show CDR1 as MNHNS and CDR2 as SASEGT. CDR3 bases: TGTGCCACCGAAAGCGGGAGTAGGGGCACAGATACGCAGTATTTT. Protein product: CATESGSRGTDTQYF.

The rearrangement links TRBV20-1 to TRBJ1-5; D is perhaps TRBD1 (5 bases). The CDR3 totals 14 residues. The ends were cut back, 1 base at V and 1 base at J, with 8 bases in the middle. Germline assignment: CDR1 DFQATT and CDR2 SNEGSKA (reference sequence). The CDR3, as DNA: TGCAGTGCTAGAGGAGGGGAGAGCAATCAGCCCCAGCATTTT. It is translated as CSARGGESNQPQHF.

This clonotype came up once. The V and J genes are TRBV20-1 and TRBJ2-7, with unresolved D. Trimming shortened V by 5 bases and J by 0 bases, and 14 bases separated the two germline ends. The CDR3 is 14 residues long. Germline V gene data show CDR1 as DFQATT and CDR2 as SNEGSKA (reference sequence). The CDR3 DNA follows: TGCAGTGCTCGAGGCCGGGCCAACTCCTACGAGCAGTACTTC. Protein: CSARGRANSYEQYF.

The chain has TRBV12-3 or TRBV12-4 and TRBJ1-1, with D hard to call. The CDR3 totals 15 residues. The ends were cut back, 7 bases at V and 1 base at J, with 16 bases in the middle. CDR3 residues: CASTPLGGQNTEAFF. Here the CDR3 DNA reads TGTGCCAGCACCCCACTCGGAGGGCAGAACACTGAAGCTTTCTTT.

The rearrangement uses TRBV6-2 or TRBV6-3 and TRBJ2-7; 9 nucleotides line up with TRBD2. The CDR3 consists of 14 residues. V lost 1 base and J lost 6; bases outside the gene matches: 4. From germline, CDR1 is MNHEY and CDR2 SVGEGT. The CDR3 bases are TGTGCCAGCAGTTACTTAGCGGGAGCTTCCGAGCAGTACTTC. Translated: CASSYLAGASEQYF.

The chain recombines TRBV9 with TRBJ2-2; possibly TRBD1 for D (6 bases). The germline gives CDR1 SGDLS, CDR2 YYNGEE. The CDR3 is 16 amino acids. Trimming cost V 1 base and J 4 bases, with 14 bases left between them. The CDR3 DNA reads TGTGCCAGCAGCGTACCCTCTGAAGGGGGCACCGGGGAGCTGTTTTTT. Translated, it gives CASSVPSEGGTGELFF. The full variable domain, its missing parts supplied by reference TRBV9 and TRBJ2-2, is DSGVTQTPKHLITATGQRVTLRCSPRSGDLSVYWYQQSLDQGLQFLIQYYNGEERAKGNILERFSAQQFPDLHSELNLSSLELGDSALYFCASSVPSEGGTGELFFGEGSRLTVL.

The chain is built from TRBV7-3 and TRBJ2-3; D unresolved. Trimming took off 2 bases at V and 6 bases at J, with 9 bases between the two ends. This CDR3 contains 13 residues. The germline CDR1 and CDR2 sequences are SGHTA and FQGTGA. CDR3 coding DNA: TGTGCCAGCAGCTTAGAGGCGTGGGATACGCAGTATTTT. Its protein product is CASSLEAWDTQYF.

V is TRBV28 and J is TRBJ1-1; D is ambiguous. The CDR3 spans 14 residues. Germline V CDR1 and CDR2: MDHEN, SYDVKM. Between the trimmed V and J ends, which lost 3 bases and 4 bases, there was a span of 12 bases. CDR3 protein: CASSFDTTGTEAFF. In DNA form, the CDR3 reads TGTGCCAGCAGTTTCGACACTACGGGCACTGAAGCTTTCTTT.

The gene calls are TRBV6-1 and TRBJ2-1; D is ambiguous. The V gene lost 5 bases and the J gene lost 1 base, with 15 bases spanning the gap. In germline, CDR1 is MNHNS, CDR2 SASEGT. The CDR3 contains 16 residues. DNA for the CDR3: TGTGCCAGCAGTCCCCCGAGAGCGAGTTCCTACAATGAGCAGTTCTTC. Translated: CASSPPRASSYNEQFF.

This chain connects TRBV10-3 to TRBJ2-6; D ambiguous. Trimming cost V 4 bases and J 5 bases, with 6 bases left between them. The CDR3 totals 13 residues. Germline CDR1 is ENHRY and CDR2 is SYGVKD. The DNA of the CDR3 is TGTGCCATCAGTGTCGACAGGGCCAACGTCCTGACTTTC. Translated, it gives CAISVDRANVLTF.

The V call is TRBV20-1, the J call TRBJ2-1; TRBD2 aligns across 9 bases. This CDR3 is built from 15 residues. Germline V gene data show CDR1 as DFQATT and CDR2 as SNEGSKA (reference sequence). With 4 bases clipped from V and 3 bases from J, the junction kept 7 bases outside the gene matches. The CDR3 region has the DNA TGCAGTGCTACCCCGTTGCGGGAGGGCTACAATGAGCAGTTCTTC. It specifies CSATPLREGYNEQFF.

The chain joins TRBV30 to TRBJ2-1, with D unclear. The ends were cut back, 4 bases at V and 2 bases at J, with 18 bases in the middle. The CDR3 has 16 residues. Germline assignment: CDR1 GTSNPN and CDR2 SVGIG (reference sequence). CDR3 bases: TGTGCCTGGAAGGGAATCTTCGTAGAGCCCTACAATGAGCAGTTCTTC. Translation: CAWKGIFVEPYNEQFF.

The chain carries TRBV27 and TRBJ1-5; 8 bases map to TRBD1. V lost 5 bases to trimming and J lost 3 bases; unmatched junction nucleotides: 9. In germline, CDR1 is MNHEY, CDR2 SMNVEV (reference sequence). The CDR3 runs 16 residues. CDR3 nucleotides: TGTGCCAGCAGTCCCTCGACAGGGGAGTCCAATCAGCCCCAGCATTTT. It yields the protein CASSPSTGESNQPQHF.

Concerning this clonotype itself: One end of the junction does not line up with germline, which may come from a read error. V gene TRBV7-9 combines with J gene TRBJ2-5; D unresolved. This CDR3 is built from 15 residues. Germline lookup yields CDR1 SEHNR and CDR2 FQNEAQ (reference sequence). CDR3 protein: CASSLGSAPGRTLHF. The CDR3 DNA reads as TGTGCCAGCAGCTTAGGGTCCGCCCCGGGTAGGACCCTCCACTTC.

The chain has TRBV7-8 and TRBJ1-1, with D perhaps matching TRBD1 (6 bases). This CDR3 region has 13 residues. Germline V lookup: CDR1 SGHVS, CDR2 FQNEAQ. The ends were cut back, 5 bases at V and 6 bases at J, with 13 bases in the middle. CDR3 region: CASSTQGRAEAFF. The CDR3 nucleotides read TGTGCCAGCAGCACCCAGGGGCGGGCTGAAGCTTTCTTT.